This T cell receptor beta chain was observed in a study of T cells after yellow fever vaccination. About the research overall: SMART-Seq v4 Ultra Low Input prepared the low-cell-number fractions. Findings of the study overall: The booster saw the reappearance of most primary-vaccination clones (about 95% CD4, about 85% CD8). Among all clonotypes, a small share was observed in both CD4 and CD8 compartments.

This clonotype was counted ten times or more. The antigen is undetermined. TCRdb re-analysed the 5' RACE reads in MiXCR, keeping a single row per CDR3 protein. The sample includes 60,000 to 95,000 distinct CDR3 sequences, around 7% of them seen just once. The V end lost 3 bases, the J end lost 3 bases, and 3 bases lay between the germline ends. This CDR3 has 11 residues. Germline V gene sequence: CDR1 MGHDK, CDR2 SYGVNS. This rearrangement joins TRBV25-1 to TRBJ2-7; D remains unclear. The TCR sequence derives from a man between 18 and 35 years old who received the YFV17D yellow fever vaccine. Sequenced here: CD8+ T cells sorted from PBMCs, sampled around 10 days after the first yellow fever vaccination. The CDR3 nucleotides are TGTGCCAGCAGTGAGGGCTACGAGCAGTACTTC. This translates into CASSEGYEQYF.